The sequence of this T cell receptor beta chain was determined in a study of T cell repertoires in cytomegalovirus infection. Across the study: TCR beta signatures that were public indicated CMV infection and matching HLA type.

This clonotype appeared many times. TCRdb used MiXCR to reprocess the reads, holding one entry per CDR3 protein. The top ten clones hold around 8.8% of a sample with 250,000 to 300,000 distinct CDR3 sequences, roughly 15% of them seen once. The sequence was collected from a human donor in good health (CMV status not recorded). Some clones in this sample may be carry-over from other donors' samples. Sequenced material: PBMCs.

Here the CDR3 reads CSVVIAGVRETQYF. DNA for the CDR3: TGCAGCGTTGTGATAGCGGGAGTCCGTGAGACCCAGTACTTC. The chain couples TRBV29-1 to TRBJ2-5; 9 nucleotides line up with TRBD2. J gave up 5 bases and V 4 bases, and 8 bases lay outside the gene matches. The CDR3 spans 14 residues. Germline V gives CDR1 SQVTM, CDR2 ANQGSEA.